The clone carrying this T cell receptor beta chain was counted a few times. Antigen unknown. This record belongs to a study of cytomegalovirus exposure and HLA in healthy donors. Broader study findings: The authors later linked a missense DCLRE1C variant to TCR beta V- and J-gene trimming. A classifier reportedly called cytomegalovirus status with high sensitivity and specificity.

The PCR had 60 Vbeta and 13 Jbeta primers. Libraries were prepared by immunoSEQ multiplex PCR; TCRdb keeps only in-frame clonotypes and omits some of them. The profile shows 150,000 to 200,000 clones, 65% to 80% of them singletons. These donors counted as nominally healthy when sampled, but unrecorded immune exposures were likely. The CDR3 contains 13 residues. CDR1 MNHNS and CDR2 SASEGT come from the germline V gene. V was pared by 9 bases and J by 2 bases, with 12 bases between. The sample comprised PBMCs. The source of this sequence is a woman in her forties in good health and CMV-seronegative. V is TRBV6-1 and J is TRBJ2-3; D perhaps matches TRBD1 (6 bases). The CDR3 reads CASPDSNTDTQYF. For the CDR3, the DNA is TGTGCCAGTCCGGACAGTAACACAGATACGCAGTATTTT.